This T cell receptor (beta chain) is drawn from a study of CD8 T cells in Susac syndrome. Whole-study findings and limits: The study acknowledged a relatively small number of individuals in its TCR sequencing and HLA analysis.

Notes on this clonotype: Antigen unknown.

The CDR3 is made up of 16 amino acids. V lost 5 bases to trimming and J lost 4 bases; unmatched junction nucleotides: 7. From germline, CDR1 is SGHAT and CDR2 FQNNGV. cDNA came from about 0.51 to 1 ug RNA primed by random hexamers. Across 54 Vbeta and 13 Jbeta, TCR beta CDR3 was amplified with immunoSEQ multiplex PCR. MiXCR, run by TCRdb on the immunoSEQ multiplex PCR reads, gives a single entry per CDR3 protein. The data hold 85,000 to 90,000 distinct CDR3 sequences, with approximately 92% observed a single time. Sequenced: CD8+ T cells from PBMCs. The receptor was isolated from a human donor in good health. This chain uses TRBV11-2 with TRBJ2-1; TRBD2 matches 11 bases. The CDR3 protein is CASSLYSGGAYNEQFF. DNA for the CDR3: TGTGCCAGCAGCCTCTATAGCGGGGGGGCTTACAATGAGCAGTTCTTC.